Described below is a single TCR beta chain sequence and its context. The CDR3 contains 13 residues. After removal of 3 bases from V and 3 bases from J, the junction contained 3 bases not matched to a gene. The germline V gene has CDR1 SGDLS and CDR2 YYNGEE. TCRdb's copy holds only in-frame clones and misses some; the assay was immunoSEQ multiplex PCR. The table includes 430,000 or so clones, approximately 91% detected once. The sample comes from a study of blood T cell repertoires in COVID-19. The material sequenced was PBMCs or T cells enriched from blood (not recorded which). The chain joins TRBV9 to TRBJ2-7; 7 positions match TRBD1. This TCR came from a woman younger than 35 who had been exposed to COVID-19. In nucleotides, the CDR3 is TGTGCCAGCAGCGGGGGACAGATCTACGAGCAGTACTTC. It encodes CASSGGQIYEQYF.